This T cell receptor beta chain was recorded in a study of regulatory T cells in long-lasting Graves disease. The time point denotes: newly diagnosed GD, antithyroid drugs for less than 3 months. The TCR library was made from RNA that had been extracted from PBMCs in TRIzol. Relying on iRepertoire HTBI primers and Arm-PCR of CDR3 regions, the team built TCR beta libraries. TCRdb used MiXCR to reprocess the multiplex PCR reads, holding one entry per CDR3 protein. The sample has approximately 470,000 distinct CDR3 sequences, around 15% seen once. Between the trimmed V and J ends, which lost 0 bases and 0 bases, there was a span of 11 bases. There are 16 residues in the CDR3. Germline V CDR1 and CDR2: DFQATT, SNEGSKA (reference sequence). These same records also appear under a second study, on T cells in Graves' hyperthyroidism and ophthalmopathy.

The material was peripheral blood mononuclear cells (PBMCs), obtained at new diagnosis, from a patient treated with antithyroid drugs. This TCR was recovered from a middle-aged man with Graves disease. V is TRBV20-1 and J is TRBJ1-4; D is ambiguous. For the CDR3, the DNA is TGCAGTGCTAGAGATTCCGGGAGCGCAACTAATGAAAAACTGTTTTTT. Its protein product is CSARDSGSATNEKLFF.